The rows below give T cell receptor beta chains drawn from one sample of a study of T cells in Graves' hyperthyroidism and ophthalmopathy. TCRdb recomputed calls from the multiplex PCR reads with MiXCR, one row per CDR3 protein. The sample includes 620,000 or so distinct CDR3 sequences, about 14% of them seen just once. Source material: blood. The receptors shown here come from a woman in her fifties or sixties with Graves' ophthalmopathy. The CDR3 runs from the conserved cysteine through the conserved F or W. The order of the fields is V gene, clone size, D gene, J gene, CDR3 DNA, CDR3 protein. The D gene is left open where the match is weak. Size is omitted from some rows. Given values are once, few, many or a class for expanded clones.

V gene: TRBV5-1
clone size: many
D gene: TRBD1
J gene: TRBJ2-1
CDR3 DNA: TGCGCCAGCAGCCTCGGACAGGAATACAATGAGCAGTTCTTC
CDR3 protein: CASSLGQEYNEQFF

V gene: TRBV11-2
clone size: many
D gene: TRBD2
J gene: TRBJ2-1
CDR3 DNA: TGTGCCAGCAGCCCCACTAGCGGGAAACTCAATGAGCAGTTCTTC
CDR3 protein: CASSPTSGKLNEQFF

V gene: TRBV28
clone size: many
D gene: TRBD1
J gene: TRBJ1-4
CDR3 DNA: TGTGCCAGCAGTTTAAACGGGGACAGGGAAGAAAAACTGTTTTTT
CDR3 protein: CASSLNGDREEKLFF

V gene: TRBV3-1
clone size: many
D gene: -
J gene: TRBJ2-1
CDR3 DNA: TGTGCCAGCAGCCAATTCAGGGCAGTCCGGGAAAAGGACAATGAGCAGTTCTTC
CDR3 protein: CASSQFRAVREKDNEQFF

V gene: TRBV5-1
clone size: few
D gene: TRBD1
J gene: TRBJ2-5
CDR3 DNA: TGCGCCAGCAGCTTGGGGTCCTTGGCAGGGGGAGATGAGACCCAGTACTTC
CDR3 protein: CASSLGSLAGGDETQYF

V gene: TRBV6-2/TRBV6-3
clone size: -
D gene: -
J gene: TRBJ1-4
CDR3 DNA: TGTGCCAGCAGCAATGAACGGCCGGACCTTGAAAAACTGTTTTTT
CDR3 protein: CASSNERPDLEKLFF

V gene: TRBV6-1
clone size: many
D gene: -
J gene: TRBJ1-1
CDR3 DNA: TGTGCCAGCAGTACAGGGCTGGGGAACACTGAAGCTTTCTTT
CDR3 protein: CASSTGLGNTEAFF

V gene: TRBV27
clone size: many
D gene: -
J gene: TRBJ1-1
CDR3 DNA: TGTGCCAGCAGTGTGACCTTGAACACTGAAGCTTTCTTT
CDR3 protein: CASSVTLNTEAFF

V gene: TRBV20-1
clone size: many
D gene: TRBD1
J gene: TRBJ2-7
CDR3 DNA: TGCAGTGCTAGCTCTCTCACAGGGGGTTTCTACGAGCAGTACTTC
CDR3 protein: CSASSLTGGFYEQYF

V gene: TRBV28
clone size: many
D gene: -
J gene: TRBJ2-7
CDR3 DNA: TGTGCCAGCAGACCTACCTCAAGCTACGAGCAGTACTTC
CDR3 protein: CASRPTSSYEQYF

V gene: TRBV28
clone size: many
D gene: -
J gene: TRBJ2-7
CDR3 DNA: TGTGCCAGCAGTTTAGCCGGGACACCCACCTACGAGCAGTACTTC
CDR3 protein: CASSLAGTPTYEQYF

V gene: TRBV28
clone size: many
D gene: -
J gene: TRBJ2-1
CDR3 DNA: TGTGCCAGCAGTTCCTCTAGCGCCGGAGGGAATGAGCAGTTCTTC
CDR3 protein: CASSSSSAGGNEQFF

V gene: TRBV25-1
clone size: few
D gene: TRBD1
J gene: TRBJ2-3
CDR3 DNA: TGTGCCAGCAGAATACAGGGGGCGAGGGGAGATACGCAGTATTTT
CDR3 protein: CASRIQGARGDTQYF

V gene: TRBV4-3
clone size: many
D gene: -
J gene: TRBJ2-1
CDR3 DNA: TGCGCCAGCAGCCAAGACGGAGGGCCGGTTTACTACAATGAGCAGTTCTTC
CDR3 protein: CASSQDGGPVYYNEQFF

V gene: TRBV29-1
clone size: many
D gene: TRBD1
J gene: TRBJ1-2
CDR3 DNA: TGCAGCGTTGAAGCTCCAAGGGGTAGACAGGGAGGTGGCTACACCTTC
CDR3 protein: CSVEAPRGRQGGGYTF

V gene: TRBV27
clone size: many
D gene: TRBD2
J gene: TRBJ2-1
CDR3 DNA: TGTGCCAGCAGTAAGACTAGCGGGATGATCTACAATGAGCAGTTCTTC
CDR3 protein: CASSKTSGMIYNEQFF

V gene: TRBV13
clone size: many
D gene: TRBD2
J gene: TRBJ2-7
CDR3 DNA: TGTGCCAGCAGCTCCGGACTAGATTCCTACGAGCAGTACTTC
CDR3 protein: CASSSGLDSYEQYF